This TCR beta chain was sequenced in a study of blood T cell repertoires in COVID-19. Looking at the study overall: From T cells, B-cell-depleted T cells, or PBMCs came the material, which was cDNA or gDNA.

In regard to this clone: Other DNA sequences in this sample translate to the same CDR3.

The CDR3 is 12 residues long. Trimming shortened V by 6 bases and J by 2 bases, and 4 bases separated the two germline ends. Per the authors' pipeline: Quantification of nucleated cells was approximated via reference gene primer amplification. Produced via immunoSEQ multiplex PCR; TCRdb's table is partial and in-frame only. That table is the source of V, J and clone size, and D and trimming were worked out from the DNA. This table holds 180,000 or so clones, approximately 84% found once. Sequencing was carried out using peripheral blood. The source of this sequence is a man aged 35-49 years who had recovered from COVID-19. J is TRBJ2-2 and V is TRBV12-3 or TRBV12-4; D remains ambiguous. The CDR3 here is CASSPNTGELFF. DNA for the CDR3: TGTGCCAGCAGCCCTAACACCGGGGAGCTGTTTTTT.